Presented here are 9 T cell receptor beta chains from one specimen sequenced in a study of blood T cell repertoires in COVID-19. TCRdb's copy holds only in-frame clones and misses some; the assay was immunoSEQ multiplex PCR. The repertoire holds more than 200,000 clones, with 70% to 90% as singletons. Material: PBMCs or T cells enriched from blood (not recorded which). The receptor source for this set is a woman in her 40s with acute COVID-19.

This clone was detected once. V usage is TRBV6-5 and J usage is TRBJ2-5; 8 bases agree with TRBD2. CDR1 is MNHEY, CDR2 SVGAGI, per germline. The CDR3 consists of 15 residues. Unmatched junction bases numbered 7, after V lost 4 bases and J lost 3 bases. CDR3 in DNA: TGTGCCAGCAGTTCGTCCGGGACTAGGAAAGAGACCCAGTACTTC. As protein: CASSSSGTRKETQYF.

The rearrangement joins TRBV6-6 to TRBJ1-1; D remains ambiguous. Trimming removed 5 bases at V and 0 bases at J, with 7 bases between. Germline V CDR1 and CDR2: MNHNY, SVGAGI (reference sequence). This CDR3 has 13 residues. CDR3 DNA: TGTGCCAGCAGTAATCCCATGAACACTGAAGCTTTCTTT. This encodes CASSNPMNTEAFF.

V is TRBV27 and J is TRBJ2-3, with 8 bases matching TRBD2. V shed 8 bases and J 6 bases; nucleotides not matched to a gene: 1. CDR3 size: 11 residues. The germline V gene has CDR1 MNHEY and CDR2 SMNVEV (reference sequence). The CDR3 protein is CASGTRDTQYF. The DNA of the CDR3 is TGTGCCAGCGGGACTAGGGATACGCAGTATTTT.

The J gene is TRBJ1-1, the V gene TRBV7-2; the D gene is possibly TRBD1 (6 bases). The CDR3 runs 14 residues. Germline V CDR1 and CDR2: SGHTA, FQGNSA. The ends were cut back, 3 bases at V and 3 bases at J, with 11 bases in the middle. The CDR3 reads CASSFLKGDTEAFF. Here the CDR3 DNA reads TGTGCCAGCAGCTTCTTAAAGGGGGACACTGAAGCTTTCTTT.

The chain links TRBV24-1 to TRBJ1-5; the D gene is possibly TRBD1 (5 bases). V was shortened by 4 bases and J by 4 bases, with 10 bases between the two germline ends. This CDR3 is built from 14 residues. Looked up from germline, CDR1 is KGHDR and CDR2 is SFDVKD. CDR3 sequence reads: CATSEGLGNQPQHF. The CDR3 DNA sequence: TGTGCCACCAGTGAGGGACTGGGTAATCAGCCCCAGCATTTT.

The CDR3 spells CASSTRLAGGRELFF. The CDR3 DNA is TGTGCCAGCAGTACCCGACTAGCGGGGGGCCGGGAGCTGTTTTTT. V gene TRBV28 combines with J gene TRBJ2-2, with TRBD2 matching 13 bases. V was clipped by 5 bases and J by 9 bases; unmatched bases: 6. The CDR3 covers 15 residues. CDR1 MDHEN and CDR2 SYDVKM come from the germline V gene.

This clone has only a few counts. The chain recombines TRBV5-6 with TRBJ1-6; TRBD1 might be the D (5 bases). Germline V gene lookup returns CDR1 SGHDT and CDR2 YYEEEE. The CDR3 covers 13 residues. V gave up 7 bases and J gave up 9 bases, with 14 bases separating them. The CDR3 coding sequence is TGTGCCAGCTCTTCGCCGGGGGGTTCACCCCTCCACTTT. It specifies CASSSPGGSPLHF. Looking up the rest from reference TRBV5-6 and TRBJ1-6 gives the full variable domain: DAGVTQSPTHLIKTRGQQVTLRCSPKSGHDTVSWYQQALGQGPQFIFQYYEEEERQRGNFPDRFSGHQFPNYSSELNVNALLLGDSALYLCASSSPGGSPLHFGNGTRLTVT.

This clone came up once. The CDR3 region is CAISESLRTEAFF. DNA of the CDR3: TGTGCCATCAGTGAGTCGCTCCGGACTGAAGCTTTCTTT. The rearrangement links TRBV10-3 to TRBJ1-1; unclear D gene. The CDR3 contains 13 residues. Trimming shortened V by 0 bases and J by 5 bases, and 7 bases separated the two germline ends. From germline, CDR1 is ENHRY and CDR2 SYGVKD.

The CDR3 region is CASSLRQGLSSGNTIYF. In DNA, the CDR3 is TGTGCCAGCAGCCTTCGACAGGGCCTGTCCTCTGGAAACACCATATATTTT. J is TRBJ1-3 and V is TRBV14; 7 bases map to TRBD1. V dropped 4 bases and J dropped 0; count of bases not matched to a gene: 9. The CDR3 is 17 amino acids. Germline V gene sequence: CDR1 SGHDN, CDR2 FVKESK.